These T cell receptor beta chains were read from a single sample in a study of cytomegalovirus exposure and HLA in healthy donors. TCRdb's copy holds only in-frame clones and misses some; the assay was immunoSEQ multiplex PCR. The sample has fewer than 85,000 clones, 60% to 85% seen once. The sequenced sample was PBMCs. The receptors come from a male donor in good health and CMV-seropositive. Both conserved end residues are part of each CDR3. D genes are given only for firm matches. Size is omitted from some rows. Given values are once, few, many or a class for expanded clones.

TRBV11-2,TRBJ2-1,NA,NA,TGTGCCAGCAGCTCAGGACAGTACAATGAGCAGTTCTTC,CASSSGQYNEQFF
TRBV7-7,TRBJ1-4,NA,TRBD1,TGTGCCAGCAGCAGGACAGGGAGAGAAAAACTGTTTTTT,CASSRTGREKLFF
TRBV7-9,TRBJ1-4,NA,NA,TGTGCCAGCAGCCCTCGGCGGGGGCAGACTGAAAAACTGTTTTTT,CASSPRRGQTEKLFF
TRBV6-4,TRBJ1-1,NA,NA,TGTGCCAGCACACCGGACCGAGGGGCTTTCTTT,CASTPDRGAFF
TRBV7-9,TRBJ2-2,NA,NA,TGTGCCAGCAGCTTAGTTCCAGGGGCGAACACCGGGGAGCTGTTTTTT,CASSLVPGANTGELFF
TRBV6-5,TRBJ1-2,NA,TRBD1,TGTGCCAGCAGTTACCCCCGGGACAGGGGTGGATATGGCTACACCTTC,CASSYPRDRGGYGYTF
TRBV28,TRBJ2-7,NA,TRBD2,TGTGCCAGCAGCCCCTTAGCGGGAATTACCTACGAGCAGTACTTC,CASSPLAGITYEQYF
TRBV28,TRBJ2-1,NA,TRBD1,TGTGCCAGCGAGGCAGGGGACAGGGGCAATGAGCAGTTCTTC,CASEAGDRGNEQFF
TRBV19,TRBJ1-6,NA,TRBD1,TGTGCCAGTACGTGGGGGACAGGGTCAAATTCACCCCTCCACTTT,CASTWGTGSNSPLHF
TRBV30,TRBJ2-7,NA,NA,TGTGCCTGGAGTGTAGGTCTAGAAGGTCGCGAGCAGTACTTC,CAWSVGLEGREQYF
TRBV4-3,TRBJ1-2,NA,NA,TGCGCCAGCAGCCAAGTCGTTAACTATGGCTACACCTTC,CASSQVVNYGYTF
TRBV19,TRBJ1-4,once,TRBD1,TGTGCCAGTAGTTGGGGACAGGGCGGTGAAAAACTGTTTTTT,CASSWGQGGEKLFF
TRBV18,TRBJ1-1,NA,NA,TGTGCCAGCTCACCCGACAGCGACACTGAAGCTTTCTTT,CASSPDSDTEAFF
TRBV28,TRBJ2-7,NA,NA,TGTGCCAGCAGTTTGGGCCGGTCCTACGAGCAGTACTTC,CASSLGRSYEQYF
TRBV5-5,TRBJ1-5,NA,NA,TGTGCCAGCAGCTTGATATCGGGCAATCAGCCCCAGCATTTT,CASSLISGNQPQHF
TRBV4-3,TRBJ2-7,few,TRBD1,TGCGCCAGCAGCCAAACCAGACAGGGATCCGAGCAGTACTTC,CASSQTRQGSEQYF
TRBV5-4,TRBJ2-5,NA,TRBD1,TGTGCCAGCAGCAAGGACAGGGACGAGACCCAGTACTTC,CASSKDRDETQYF
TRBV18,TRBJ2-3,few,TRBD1,TGTGCCAGCTCGCGGACAGGGGGCTCAAGCACAGATACGCAGTATTTT,CASSRTGGSSTDTQYF
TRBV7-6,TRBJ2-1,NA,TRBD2,TGTGCCAGCAGCCCCGGGACTAGCGGGATGAATGAGCAGTTCTTC,CASSPGTSGMNEQFF
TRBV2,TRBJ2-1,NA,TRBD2,TGTGCCAGCACGAGGACTAGGGAGAACAATGAGCAGTTCTTC,CASTRTRENNEQFF
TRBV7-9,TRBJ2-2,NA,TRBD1,TGTGCCAGCAGCCGGAAGGGGACAGCCGGGGAGCTGTTTTTT,CASSRKGTAGELFF
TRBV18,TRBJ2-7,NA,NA,TGTGCCAGCTCACCAAACCTACGGGAGCAGTACTTC,CASSPNLREQYF
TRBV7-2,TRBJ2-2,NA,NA,TGTGCCAGCAGCTTAGTATGGACAGCCACCGGGGAGCTGTTTTTT,CASSLVWTATGELFF
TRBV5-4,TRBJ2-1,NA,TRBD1,TGTGCCAGCAGGGCCAGTAGTGGGGACAGCGTCTTC,CASRASSGDSVF
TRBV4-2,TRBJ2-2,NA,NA,TGTGCCAGCAGCCAAGTTAAGGGGTCAGAGAGGTGGACCGGGGAGCTGTTTTTT,CASSQVKGSERWTGELFF
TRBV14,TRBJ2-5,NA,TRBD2,TGTGCCAACTACAACGGACTAGCCAAAGAGACCCAGTACTTC,CANYNGLAKETQYF
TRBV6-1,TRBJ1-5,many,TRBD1,TGTGCCAGCAGTGAGGTGGAAGGGGGCGGGAGCAATCAGCCCCAGCATTTT,CASSEVEGGGSNQPQHF
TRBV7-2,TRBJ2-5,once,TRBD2,TGTGCCAGCAGCCCTCTAGCGGGAGTAGAGACCCAGTACTTC,CASSPLAGVETQYF
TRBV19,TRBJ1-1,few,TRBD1,TGTGCCAGTAGTAAGGGGGCGCGGAACACTGAAGCTTTCTTT,CASSKGARNTEAFF
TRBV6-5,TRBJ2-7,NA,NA,TGTGCCAGCAGTTACTCTCCCCAGGGCTCCTACGAGCAGTACTTC,CASSYSPQGSYEQYF
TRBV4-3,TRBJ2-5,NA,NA,TGCGCCAGCAGCCAAGATCATTCAGAGACCCAGTACTTC,CASSQDHSETQYF
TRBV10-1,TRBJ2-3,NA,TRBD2,TGCGCCAGCAGTGACCCGGGGGGGAGCACAGATACGCAGTATTTT,CASSDPGGSTDTQYF